This T cell receptor (beta chain) was obtained from a study of early T cells in non-severe SARS-CoV-2 infection. This clonotype was counted many times. One entry per CDR3 protein, called by TCRdb with MiXCR from the 5' RACE reads. The sample includes roughly 70,000 distinct CDR3 sequences, less than 15% of them seen just once. V was trimmed by 3 bases and J by 2 bases, leaving 10 bases between them. The CDR3 covers 14 residues. Germline V CDR1 and CDR2: SGHAT, FQNNGV. The chain links TRBV11-2 to TRBJ1-1, with a possible D match to TRBD1 (5 bases). The sequencing input was whole blood. This clonotype originated in an adult who was a healthcare worker with PCR-confirmed SARS-CoV-2 infection or an uninfected control (not recorded which). CDR3 DNA sequence: TGTGCCAGCAGCTTGGGACTAATTAACACTGAAGCTTTCTTT. Translating gives CASSLGLINTEAFF.